What follows is one T cell receptor beta chain and its context. The data were produced by immunoSEQ multiplex PCR, yet TCRdb's version contains in-frame clones alone and is incomplete. Found here are about 320,000 clones, 90% of them singletons; the top ten hold approximately 4.1%. Deletions cut 4 bases from V and 8 bases from J, with 20 bases between. Germline V CDR1 and CDR2: LGHDT, YNNKEL (reference sequence). The CDR3 length is 15 residues. These data originate in a study of blood T cell repertoires in COVID-19. Sequenced input: PBMCs or T cells enriched from blood (not recorded which). The chain recombines TRBV3-1 (or the pseudogene TRBV3-2) with TRBJ1-2; maybe TRBD1 (5 bases). This clonotype originated in a woman between 25 and 40 years old who had been exposed to COVID-19. The CDR3 nucleotides read TGTGCCAGCAGCCCTCTATTACAGGTTGGCGAGGGCTACACCTTC. Protein product: CASSPLLQVGEGYTF.